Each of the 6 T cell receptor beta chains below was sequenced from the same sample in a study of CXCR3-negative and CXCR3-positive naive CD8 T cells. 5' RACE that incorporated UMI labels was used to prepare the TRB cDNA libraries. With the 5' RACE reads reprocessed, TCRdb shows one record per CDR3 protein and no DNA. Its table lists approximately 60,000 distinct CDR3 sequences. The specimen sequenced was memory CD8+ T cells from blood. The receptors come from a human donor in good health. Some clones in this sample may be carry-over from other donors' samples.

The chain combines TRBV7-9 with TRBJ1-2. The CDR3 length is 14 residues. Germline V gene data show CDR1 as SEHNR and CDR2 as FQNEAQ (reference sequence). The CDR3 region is CASSLGQVNYGYTF.

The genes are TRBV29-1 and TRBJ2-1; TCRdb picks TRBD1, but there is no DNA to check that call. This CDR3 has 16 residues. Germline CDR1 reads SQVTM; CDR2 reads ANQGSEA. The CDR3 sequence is CSVGVPTGRSPHEQFF.

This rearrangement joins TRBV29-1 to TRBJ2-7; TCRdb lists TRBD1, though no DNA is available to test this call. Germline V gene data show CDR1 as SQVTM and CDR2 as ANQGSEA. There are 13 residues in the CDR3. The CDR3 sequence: CSGRDGSSYEQYF.

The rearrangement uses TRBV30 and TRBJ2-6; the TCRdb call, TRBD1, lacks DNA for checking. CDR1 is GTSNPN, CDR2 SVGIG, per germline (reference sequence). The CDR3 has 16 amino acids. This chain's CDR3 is CAWSGTGLSGANVLTF.

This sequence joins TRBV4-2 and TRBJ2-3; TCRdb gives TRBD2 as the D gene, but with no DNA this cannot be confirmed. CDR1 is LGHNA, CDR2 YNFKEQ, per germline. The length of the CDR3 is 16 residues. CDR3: CASSRGAGEGTDTQYF.

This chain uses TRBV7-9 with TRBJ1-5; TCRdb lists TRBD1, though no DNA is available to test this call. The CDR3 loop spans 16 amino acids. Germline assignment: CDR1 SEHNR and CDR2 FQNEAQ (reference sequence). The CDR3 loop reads CASSLAGRGTNQPQHF.